A selection of T cell receptor beta chains follows, all from one sample in a study of CD8+CD57+ T cells in acquired aplastic anemia. TCRdb called the reads again in MiXCR, with one record for every CDR3 protein. The table has roughly 300,000 distinct CDR3 sequences, 50% to 70% seen once. What was sequenced was sorted CD4+, CD8+, or CD8+CD57+ T cells (not recorded which) from PBMCs. The receptors were gathered from a human donor with severe aplastic anemia or a healthy control (not recorded which). CDR3s include the opening cysteine and the closing phenylalanine or tryptophan. D genes are given only for firm matches. Part of the rows lack a size; the others show once, few, many or a class for expanded clones.

d_call j_call clone_size v_call cdr3_nt cdr3_aa
TRBD2 TRBJ2-3 - TRBV7-2 TGTGCCAGCAGTGCTCTAGCGGGAGCCCGACATACGCAGTATTTT CASSALAGARHTQYF
TRBD2 TRBJ2-7 - TRBV12-3/TRBV12-4 TGTGCCAGCACGTCGACTAGCGCCTCCTACGAGCAGTACTTC CASTSTSASYEQYF
TRBD1 TRBJ2-5 - TRBV29-1 TGCAGCGTTGCGGGGACAGTGGGAGAGACCCAGTACTTC CSVAGTVGETQYF
TRBD1 TRBJ1-5 - TRBV19 TGTGCCAGTAGTATGAGTGGGACAGGCAATCAGCCCCAGCATTTT CASSMSGTGNQPQHF
- TRBJ2-7 once TRBV10-1 TGCGCCAGCAGTGAGGGCAGGGGCCACGAGCAGTACTTC CASSEGRGHEQYF
TRBD1 TRBJ2-3 - TRBV14 TGTGCCAGCACCCGGACAGGGGTTAGCACAGATACGCAGTATTTT CASTRTGVSTDTQYF
TRBD2 TRBJ2-1 - TRBV7-2 TGTGCCACCAGGACTAGCGGGGGCCCACAGCAGTTCTTC CATRTSGGPQQFF
- TRBJ1-2 many TRBV13 TGTGCCAGCAGCTTTCGTGGAGGGGGGAAAGGCTACACCTTC CASSFRGGGKGYTF
- TRBJ1-2 many TRBV6-5 TGTGCCAGCAGGGGCCAAACCTATGGCTACACCTTC CASRGQTYGYTF
- TRBJ2-7 many TRBV11-2 TGTGCCAGCAGCCTCGTTCGGGCCTACGAGCAGTACTTC CASSLVRAYEQYF
- TRBJ1-3 many TRBV4-1 TGCGCCAGCAGCCCGGGACTGACTTTCTCTGGAAACACCATATATTTT CASSPGLTFSGNTIYF
- TRBJ1-6 - TRBV10-3 TGTGCCATCAGTGAGTCGGAGGGCCTAATTTCACCCCTCCACTTT CAISESEGLISPLHF
- TRBJ1-1 once TRBV7-9 TGTGCCAGCAGCCTAGACCCGCGGAACACTGAAGCTTTCTTT CASSLDPRNTEAFF
TRBD1 TRBJ2-7 many TRBV29-1 TGCAGCGTTCGGACAGGGGACGAGCAGTACTTC CSVRTGDEQYF
- TRBJ2-7 - TRBV7-2 TGCGCCAGCAGCCCGGAACCCACCCCTTCCTCCGAGCAGTACTTC CASSPEPTPSSEQYF
TRBD2 TRBJ2-5 - TRBV7-9 TGTGCCAGCAGCTTAGCGATGCGGGGGGGGCAAGAGACCCAGTACTTC CASSLAMRGGQETQYF
- TRBJ1-4 - TRBV7-9 TGTGCCAGCAGCCCACGTAGGAGTAATGAAAAACTGTTTTTT CASSPRRSNEKLFF
TRBD2 TRBJ2-2 - TRBV4-3 TGCGCCAGCAGCTTAACTAGCGGGAGGGTCGGCACCGGGGAGCTGTTTTTT CASSLTSGRVGTGELFF
- TRBJ2-3 - TRBV7-3 TGTGCCAGCAGCTTAAGTCCGTTGACAGATACGCAGTATTTT CASSLSPLTDTQYF
- TRBJ1-4 - TRBV7-3 TGCGCCAGCAGCCAGGAGAGGACGGCTAATGAAAAACTGTTTTTT CASSQERTANEKLFF
TRBD2 TRBJ2-5 many TRBV20-1 TGCAGTGCTCCCCCGACTAGCGGGGGGGTCCAAGAGACCCAGTACTTC CSAPPTSGGVQETQYF
TRBD1 TRBJ1-5 - TRBV20-1 TGCAGTGCTAGACAGACAGGGTCGGATCAGCCCCAGCATTTT CSARQTGSDQPQHF
- TRBJ1-1 few TRBV18 TGTGCCAGCTCACCTCCGAATGGGCGGAATGAAGCTTTCTTT CASSPPNGRNEAFF
TRBD1 TRBJ1-1 once TRBV19 TGTGCCAGTAGTACCGGACAGGGAGGGATGAACACTGAAGCTTTCTTT CASSTGQGGMNTEAFF
- TRBJ1-2 once TRBV19 TGTGCCAGTAGAGGGAGCTATGGCTACACCTTC CASRGSYGYTF
TRBD1 TRBJ2-1 many TRBV7-9 TGTGCCAGCAAATCCAACCGGGGACAGGGTTGGAATGAGCAGTTCTTC CASKSNRGQGWNEQFF
- TRBJ1-2 - TRBV2 TGTGCCAGCAGTGTAGACAGTTTGACTACTAACTATGGCTACACCTTC CASSVDSLTTNYGYTF
TRBD2 TRBJ2-5 - TRBV7-2 TGTGCCAGCAGCTTAATGGCGGGGGAAGGAGAGACCCAGTACTTC CASSLMAGEGETQYF
- TRBJ1-5 many TRBV20-1 TGCAGTGCTAGAGATGGAGCGGGCAATCAGCCCCAGCATTTT CSARDGAGNQPQHF
TRBD2 TRBJ2-7 - TRBV2 TGTGCCAGTGGACTAGTTGGACTCTACGAGCAGTACTTC CASGLVGLYEQYF
- TRBJ2-5 - TRBV20-1 TGCAGTGCTAGAACAGCCGGGGGTTGGGAGACCCAGTACTTC CSARTAGGWETQYF
- TRBJ1-4 - TRBV30 TGTGCCTGGAGTGTACAAAGTGGGGGTGGTAATGAAAAACTGTTTTTT CAWSVQSGGGNEKLFF
TRBD1 TRBJ2-5 - TRBV7-9 TGTGCCAGCAGCTCAGAAACCCTACAGGGGGCGACCCAGTACTTC CASSSETLQGATQYF
- TRBJ2-5 - TRBV10-2 TGCGCCAGCAGTGCTGGGCGGGGGCGACAAGAGACCCAGTACTTC CASSAGRGRQETQYF
- TRBJ2-1 - TRBV7-2 TGTGCCAGCAGCATCATGGGGAATGAGCAGTTCTTC CASSIMGNEQFF
TRBD1 TRBJ2-7 - TRBV15 TGTGCCAGCAGCGTGACCGGGACAGGGGAGTTCGAGCAGTACTTC CASSVTGTGEFEQYF
- TRBJ2-1 - TRBV19 TGTGCCAGTACTCGGGGATACAATGAGCAGTTCTTC CASTRGYNEQFF
- TRBJ1-4 many TRBV7-8 TGTGCCAGCAGCTTAAATACTTTTCAGGGCCTTGAAAAACTGTTTTTT CASSLNTFQGLEKLFF
TRBD1 TRBJ1-2 - TRBV20-1 TGCAGTGCTCCGACAGGGGGATATGGCTACACCTTC CSAPTGGYGYTF
TRBD2 TRBJ2-3 few TRBV27 TGTGCCAGCAGTCACTGGACTAGCGGGGGGGCAGATACGCAGTATTTT CASSHWTSGGADTQYF
- TRBJ2-3 many TRBV6-4 TGTGCCAGCAGCACAGGGTCTTTCACAGATACGCAGTATTTT CASSTGSFTDTQYF
TRBD2 TRBJ2-1 - TRBV9 TGTGCCAGCAGCTTGGGACTAGCGGGGGTCTATGAGCAGTTCTTC CASSLGLAGVYEQFF
TRBD1 TRBJ2-7 - TRBV20-1 TGCAGTGCTGAGGCGGCAGGGGGTGGGCAGTACTTC CSAEAAGGGQYF
TRBD1 TRBJ1-2 many TRBV19 TGTGCCAGTAGTATTTTAGGGACAGGGACTAAGTTCGGCTACACCTTC CASSILGTGTKFGYTF
- TRBJ1-1 - TRBV7-3 TGTGCCAGCAGTTACGGGGGCATGAACACTGAAGCTTTCTTT CASSYGGMNTEAFF
- TRBJ2-5 - TRBV2 TGTGCCAGCCGATCCGGTTTACGGGAGACCCAGTACTTC CASRSGLRETQYF
- TRBJ1-1 - TRBV20-1 TGCAGTGCTAGTGGGGGGGAATCTAATGAGGAAGCTTTCTTT CSASGGESNEEAFF